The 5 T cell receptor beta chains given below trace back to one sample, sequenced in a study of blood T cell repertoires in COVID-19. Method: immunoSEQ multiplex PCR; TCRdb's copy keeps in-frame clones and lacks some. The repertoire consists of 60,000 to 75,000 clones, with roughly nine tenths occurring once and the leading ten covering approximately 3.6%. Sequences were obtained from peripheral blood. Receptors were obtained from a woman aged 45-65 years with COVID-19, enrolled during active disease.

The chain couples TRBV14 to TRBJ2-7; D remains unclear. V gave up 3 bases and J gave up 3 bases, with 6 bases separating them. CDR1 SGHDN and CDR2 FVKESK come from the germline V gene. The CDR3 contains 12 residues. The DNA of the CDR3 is TGTGCCAGCAGCCATGTCAGCTACGAGCAGTACTTC. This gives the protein CASSHVSYEQYF.

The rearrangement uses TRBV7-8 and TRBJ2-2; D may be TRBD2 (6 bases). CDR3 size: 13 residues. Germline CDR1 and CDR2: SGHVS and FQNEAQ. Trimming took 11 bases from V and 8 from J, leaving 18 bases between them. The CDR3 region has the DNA TGTGCCGGGAGGCCCACGACTGAAGGGGAGCTGTTTTTT. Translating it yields CAGRPTTEGELFF. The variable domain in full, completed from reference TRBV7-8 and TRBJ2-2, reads GAGVSQSPRYKVAKRGQDVALRCDPISGHVSLFWYQQALGQGPEFLTYFQNEAQLDKSGLPSDRFFAERPEGSVSTLKIQRTQQEDSAVYLCAGRPTTEGELFFGEGSRLTVL.

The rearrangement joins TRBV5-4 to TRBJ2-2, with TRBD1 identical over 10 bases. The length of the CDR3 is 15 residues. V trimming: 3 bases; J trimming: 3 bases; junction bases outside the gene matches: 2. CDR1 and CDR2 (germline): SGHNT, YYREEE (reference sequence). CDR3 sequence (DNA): TGTGCCAGCAGCTCAGGGACAGGGGACACCGGGGAGCTGTTTTTT. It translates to CASSSGTGDTGELFF.

The CDR3 reads CASSLPQGYEQYF. The CDR3 DNA follows: TGTGCCAGCAGCTTGCCCCAGGGCTACGAGCAGTACTTC. The chain employs TRBV5-6 and TRBJ2-7; a possible D gene is TRBD1 (5 bases). The CDR3 runs to 13 residues. The germline V gene encodes CDR1 SGHDT and CDR2 YYEEEE. The V end was cut by 1 base, the J end by 3 bases, with 8 bases between.

The CDR3 DNA reads TGTGCCAGCAGGGACAGTGGGGTCCATCAGCCCCAGCATTTT. Translation: CASRDSGVHQPQHF. The chain joins TRBV28 to TRBJ1-5; D might be TRBD1 (6 bases). From germline, CDR1 is MDHEN and CDR2 SYDVKM. The CDR3 is 14 residues long. V was cut by 6 bases and J by 5 bases, with 14 bases left in between.